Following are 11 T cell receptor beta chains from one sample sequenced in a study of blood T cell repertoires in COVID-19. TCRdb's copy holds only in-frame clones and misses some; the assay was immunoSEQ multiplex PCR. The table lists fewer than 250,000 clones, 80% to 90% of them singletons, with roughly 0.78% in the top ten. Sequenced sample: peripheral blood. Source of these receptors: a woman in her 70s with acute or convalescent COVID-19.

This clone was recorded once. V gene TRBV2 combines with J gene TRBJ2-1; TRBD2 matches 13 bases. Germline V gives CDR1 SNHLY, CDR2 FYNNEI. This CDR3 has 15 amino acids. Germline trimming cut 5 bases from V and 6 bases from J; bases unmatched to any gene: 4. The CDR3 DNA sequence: TGTGCCAGCAGTCTTACTAGCGGGAGGGTCAATGAGCAGTTCTTC. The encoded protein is CASSLTSGRVNEQFF.

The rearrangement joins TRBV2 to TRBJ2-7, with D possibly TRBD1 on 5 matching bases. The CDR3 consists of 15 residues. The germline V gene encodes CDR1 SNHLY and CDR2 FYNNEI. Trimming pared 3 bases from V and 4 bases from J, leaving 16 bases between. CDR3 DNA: TGTGCCAGCAGTGAGAGTACAGGTATAGAATACGAGCAGTACTTC. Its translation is CASSESTGIEYEQYF.

The CDR3 region is CASSAGVVNQPQHF. DNA for the CDR3: TGTGCCAGCAGCGCCGGGGTGGTTAATCAGCCCCAGCATTTT. This rearrangement joins TRBV9 to TRBJ1-5, with D unclear. The CDR3 length is 14 residues. V was trimmed by 3 bases and J by 4 bases, leaving 11 bases between them. Germline V CDR1 and CDR2: SGDLS, YYNGEE.

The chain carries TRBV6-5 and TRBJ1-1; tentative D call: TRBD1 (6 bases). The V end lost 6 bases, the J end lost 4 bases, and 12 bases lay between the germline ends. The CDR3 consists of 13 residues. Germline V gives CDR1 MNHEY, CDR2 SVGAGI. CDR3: CASSPRGPTEAFF. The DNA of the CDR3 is TGTGCCAGCAGCCCGCGGGGGCCCACTGAAGCTTTCTTT.

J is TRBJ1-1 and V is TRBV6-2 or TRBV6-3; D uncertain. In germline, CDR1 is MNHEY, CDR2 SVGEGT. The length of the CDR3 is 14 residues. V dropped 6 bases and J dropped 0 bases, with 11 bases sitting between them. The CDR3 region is CASSRRSLNTEAFF. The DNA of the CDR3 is TGTGCCAGCAGCCGTCGGTCCCTGAACACTGAAGCTTTCTTT.

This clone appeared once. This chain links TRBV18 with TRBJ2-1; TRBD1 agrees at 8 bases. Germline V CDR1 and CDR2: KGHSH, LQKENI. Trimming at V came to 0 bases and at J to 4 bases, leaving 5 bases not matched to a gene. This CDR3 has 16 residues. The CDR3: CASSPPIRGRYNEQFF. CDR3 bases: TGTGCCAGCTCACCACCGATCAGGGGGCGATACAATGAGCAGTTCTTC.

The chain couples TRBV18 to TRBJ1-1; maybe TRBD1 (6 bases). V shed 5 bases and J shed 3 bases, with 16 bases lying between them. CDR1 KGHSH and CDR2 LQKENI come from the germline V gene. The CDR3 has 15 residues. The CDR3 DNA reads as TGTGCCAGCTCAGCGAAAGGGGGTAAGGACACTGAAGCTTTCTTT. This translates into CASSAKGGKDTEAFF.

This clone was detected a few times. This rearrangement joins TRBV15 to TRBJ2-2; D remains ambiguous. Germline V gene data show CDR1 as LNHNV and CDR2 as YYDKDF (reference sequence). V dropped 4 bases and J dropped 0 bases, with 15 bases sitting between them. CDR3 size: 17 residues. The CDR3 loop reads CATSTIITTANTGELFF. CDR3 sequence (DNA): TGTGCCACCAGCACCATAATAACAACCGCGAACACCGGGGAGCTGTTTTTT.

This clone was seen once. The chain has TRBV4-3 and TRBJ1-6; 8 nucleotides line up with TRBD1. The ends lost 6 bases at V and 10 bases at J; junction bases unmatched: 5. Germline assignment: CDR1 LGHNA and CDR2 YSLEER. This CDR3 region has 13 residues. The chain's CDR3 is CASRKTGVSPLHF. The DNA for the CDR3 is TGCGCCAGCAGGAAGACAGGGGTGTCACCCCTCCACTTT.

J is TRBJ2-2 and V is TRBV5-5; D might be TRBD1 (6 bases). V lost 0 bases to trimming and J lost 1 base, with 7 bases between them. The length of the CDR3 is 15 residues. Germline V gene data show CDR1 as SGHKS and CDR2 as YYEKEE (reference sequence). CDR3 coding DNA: TGTGCCAGCAGCTTGGACAGGGTGAACACCGGGGAGCTGTTTTTT. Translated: CASSLDRVNTGELFF.

CDR3 residues: CASSSTTNEKLFF. Here the CDR3 DNA reads TGCGCCAGCAGTTCGACTACTAATGAAAAACTGTTTTTT. The chain combines TRBV10-1 with TRBJ1-4; D is unclear. The CDR3 runs to 13 residues. Trimming pared 5 bases from V and 2 bases from J, leaving 6 bases between. Germline V lookup: CDR1 WNHNN, CDR2 SYGVQD (reference sequence).